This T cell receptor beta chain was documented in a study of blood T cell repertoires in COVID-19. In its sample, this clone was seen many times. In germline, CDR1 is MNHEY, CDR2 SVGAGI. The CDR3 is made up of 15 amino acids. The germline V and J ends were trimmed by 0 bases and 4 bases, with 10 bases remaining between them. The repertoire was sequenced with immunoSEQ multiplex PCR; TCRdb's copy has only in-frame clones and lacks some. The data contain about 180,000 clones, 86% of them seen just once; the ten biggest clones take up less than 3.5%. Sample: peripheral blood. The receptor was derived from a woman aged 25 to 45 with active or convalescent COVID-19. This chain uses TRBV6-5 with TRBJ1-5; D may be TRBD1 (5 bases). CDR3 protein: CASSYSISGNQPQHF. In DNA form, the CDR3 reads TGTGCCAGCAGTTACTCGATTTCAGGGAATCAGCCCCAGCATTTT.